Below, 19 T cell receptor beta chains from the same sample are listed, as sequenced in a study of regulatory T cells. Whole-study results and caveats: In CD3G-deficient patients, conventional CD4+ T cells were enriched for hydrophobic CDR3 residues at positions 6 and 7.

Amplification used 52 TRBV primers and 13 TRBJ primers. Here immunoSEQ multiplex PCR was the method, and the copy in TCRdb shows in-frame clones only, minus some. The sample carries around 29,000 clones, about 90% recorded once. For these TCRs, the target antigens are not known. Sample: conventional CD4+ T cells sorted from blood. These receptor sequences come from a person between 18 and 35 years old with CD3G deficiency.

This clone has only one observation. The chain recombines TRBV28 with TRBJ2-5; a possible D gene is TRBD1 (6 bases). Germline V lookup: CDR1 MDHEN, CDR2 SYDVKM. V was trimmed by 5 bases and J by 11 bases, leaving 18 bases between them. The CDR3 consists of 13 residues. The CDR3 bases are TGTGCCAGCAGTATGAACACAGGGCTGGAGCAGTACTTC. This translates into CASSMNTGLEQYF.

This rearrangement joins TRBV5-1 to TRBJ1-1; D is unclear. CDR1 and CDR2 (germline): SGHRS, YFSETQ. V gave up 0 bases and J gave up 3 bases, with 12 bases separating them. CDR3 length equals 15 residues. The CDR3 bases are TGCGCCAGCAGCTTGGTGATTGGCGGAGACACTGAAGCTTTCTTT. This encodes CASSLVIGGDTEAFF.

The chain joins TRBV7-2 to TRBJ2-7; D perhaps matches TRBD2 (6 bases). Trimming removed 2 bases from V and 6 bases from J, with 17 bases in between. This CDR3 comprises 15 residues. Germline V gene data show CDR1 as SGHTA and CDR2 as FQGNSA. The CDR3 here is CASSLRAGGWGEQYF. The DNA for the CDR3 is TGTGCCAGCAGCTTAAGAGCGGGCGGGTGGGGCGAGCAGTACTTC.

V usage is TRBV27 and J usage is TRBJ2-7; the match to TRBD1 covers 8 bases. The trim removed 5 bases at V and 1 base at J, leaving 10 bases unmatched. In germline, CDR1 is MNHEY, CDR2 SMNVEV (reference sequence). CDR3 size: 16 residues. The CDR3 loop is CASSEARTGLSYEQYF. DNA of the CDR3: TGTGCCAGCAGTGAAGCTCGGACAGGGTTGTCCTACGAGCAGTACTTC.

The table lists this clone with a few counts. This chain joins TRBV6-6 and TRBJ1-4; D not certain. Germline V gives CDR1 MNHNY, CDR2 SVGAGI (reference sequence). The CDR3 length is 13 residues. V lost 5 bases and J 8 bases, leaving 12 bases between the germline ends. CDR3 region: CASSKDPREKLFF. For the CDR3, the DNA is TGTGCCAGCAGTAAGGACCCTCGGGAAAAACTGTTTTTT.

The chain links TRBV28 to TRBJ1-1, with D possibly TRBD1 on 6 matching bases. CDR1 and CDR2 (germline): MDHEN, SYDVKM. V was pared by 7 bases and J by 3 bases, with 9 bases between. This CDR3 spans 12 amino acids. DNA of the CDR3: TGTGCCAGCAACAGGGAGGACACTGAAGCTTTCTTT. It encodes CASNREDTEAFF.

The genes are TRBV19 and TRBJ1-1; possible D gene TRBD1, 6 bases. The CDR3 length is 13 residues. The germline V and J ends were trimmed by 5 bases and 5 bases, with 12 bases remaining between them. Per the germline V gene, CDR1 is LNHDA and CDR2 is SQIVND (reference sequence). The CDR3 loop reads CASSADRRTEAFF. Here the CDR3 DNA reads TGTGCCAGTAGTGCTGACAGGAGGACTGAAGCTTTCTTT. Together with reference TRBV19 and TRBJ1-1, the CDR3 gives the full variable domain: DGGITQSPKYLFRKEGQNVTLSCEQNLNHDAMYWYRQDPGQGLRLIYYSQIVNDFQKGDIAEGYSVSREKKESFPLTVTSAQKNPTAFYLCASSADRRTEAFFGQGTRLTVV.

The chain carries TRBV20-1 and TRBJ2-1, with D unresolved. Trimming removed 6 bases at V and 7 bases at J, with 10 bases between. This CDR3 spans 11 amino acids. Germline assignment: CDR1 DFQATT and CDR2 SNEGSKA (reference sequence). The CDR3 sequence: CSARKTNEQFF. CDR3 DNA sequence: TGCAGTGCCCGAAAGACGAATGAGCAGTTCTTC.

The genes are TRBV29-1 and TRBJ1-5; D may be TRBD1 (5 bases). The CDR3 length is 13 residues. Germline assignment: CDR1 SQVTM and CDR2 ANQGSEA. The V end was cut by 6 bases, the J end by 9 bases, with 18 bases between. The CDR3 DNA is TGCAGCGTAGCAAGGGGACCAGGGATGCCCCAGCATTTT. This sequence encodes CSVARGPGMPQHF.

The chain combines TRBV28 with TRBJ2-7, with 8 bases fitting TRBD1. Per the germline V gene, CDR1 is MDHEN and CDR2 is SYDVKM. V gave up 5 bases and J gave up 4 bases; unmatched junction bases: 7. The CDR3 covers 14 residues. As DNA, the CDR3 is TGTGCCAGCAGTGGTGACAGGGGCCATTACGAGCAGTACTTC. Residues: CASSGDRGHYEQYF.

V is TRBV6-6 and J is TRBJ1-2, with D possibly being TRBD1 (5 bases). Germline V gene lookup returns CDR1 MNHNY and CDR2 SVGAGI (reference sequence). This CDR3 is built from 14 residues. V shed 5 bases and J shed 6 bases, with 16 bases lying between them. The DNA for the CDR3 is TGTGCCAGCAGTGCCCCCCAGGGTAGCAATGGCTACACCTTC. It yields the protein CASSAPQGSNGYTF.

The gene calls are TRBV19 and TRBJ2-6; 12 bases fit TRBD2. V dropped 2 bases and J dropped 4; count of bases not matched to a gene: 12. The CDR3 sequence is 20 residues long. Germline CDR1 reads LNHDA; CDR2 reads SQIVND (reference sequence). The CDR3 is CASSITSGRIDRDGANVLTF. DNA of the CDR3: TGTGCCAGTAGTATAACTAGCGGGAGGATTGATCGAGACGGGGCCAACGTCCTGACTTTC. The whole variable domain, filled in from reference TRBV19 and TRBJ2-6, reads DGGITQSPKYLFRKEGQNVTLSCEQNLNHDAMYWYRQDPGQGLRLIYYSQIVNDFQKGDIAEGYSVSREKKESFPLTVTSAQKNPTAFYLCASSITSGRIDRDGANVLTFGAGSRLTVL.

V gene TRBV6-1 combines with J gene TRBJ1-5, with TRBD1 matching over 7 bases. The germline V gene has CDR1 MNHNS and CDR2 SASEGT. The CDR3 length is 13 residues. With 2 bases clipped from V and 12 bases from J, the junction kept 7 bases outside the gene matches. DNA of the CDR3: TGTGCCAGCAGTGAAAGGCCCGGGACAGTCCAGCATTTT. Protein product: CASSERPGTVQHF.

The chain links TRBV28 to TRBJ1-2, with a weak D call TRBD1 (6 bases). V shed 6 bases and J shed 2 bases, with 13 bases lying between them. Germline-derived CDR1 and CDR2 are MDHEN and SYDVKM. The CDR3 totals 14 residues. The chain's CDR3 is CASSQAQGNYGYTF. CDR3 coding DNA: TGTGCCAGCAGCCAGGCGCAGGGGAACTATGGCTACACCTTC.

V and J are TRBV9 and TRBJ2-5; D is unclear. The CDR3 spans 15 residues. Trimming cost V 3 bases and J 5 bases, with 17 bases left between them. Germline V gene lookup returns CDR1 SGDLS and CDR2 YYNGEE. The CDR3 nucleotides are TGTGCCAGCAGCGGGCATGTCGGGCTAAGTGAGACCCAGTACTTC. Translating it yields CASSGHVGLSETQYF.

The chain couples TRBV14 to TRBJ2-7, with no clear D. The CDR3 has 11 amino acids. Looked up from germline, CDR1 is SGHDN and CDR2 is FVKESK. The V end lost 1 base, the J end lost 3 bases, and 1 base lay between the germline ends. This CDR3 is CASSQGYEQYV. In DNA form, the CDR3 reads TGTGCCAGCAGCCAAGGCTACGAGCAGTACGTC.

This sequence joins TRBV28 and TRBJ1-1; maybe TRBD1 (5 bases). The CDR3 contains 15 residues. CDR1 is MDHEN and CDR2 is SYDVKM in the germline V gene. Trimming stripped 5 bases from V and 5 bases from J, with 18 bases between. The CDR3 DNA is TGTGCCAGCAGTCCGATAGGGGCTCTTGGGACTGAAGCTTTCTTT. It encodes CASSPIGALGTEAFF.

The chain uses TRBV4-3 and TRBJ1-6, with D uncertain. CDR1 and CDR2 from the germline V gene are LGHNA and YSLEER. V dropped 0 bases and J dropped 11 bases, with 11 bases sitting between them. This CDR3 is 14 amino acids long. The CDR3 loop is CASSQDRGRTPLHF. Written as DNA, the CDR3 is TGCGCCAGCAGCCAAGATAGAGGCCGGACACCCCTCCACTTT.

The chain links TRBV6-1 to TRBJ2-7; D possibly corresponds to TRBD1 (5 bases). Germline assignment: CDR1 MNHNS and CDR2 SASEGT. V was pared by 8 bases and J by 2 bases, with 16 bases between. The CDR3 is 14 amino acids. The CDR3 coding sequence is TGTGCCAGCGACAGACCGGGTGTGACCTACGAGCAGTACTTC. This sequence encodes CASDRPGVTYEQYF.